Described below is a single T cell receptor (beta chain) sequence and its context. The source of the sample is a study of blood T cell repertoires in COVID-19. Study-level information: The study drew acute and convalescent COVID-19 samples from the United States, Italy and Spain.

Which cohort a participant joined came from the clinical history participants gave. Germline trimming cut 2 bases from V and 7 bases from J; bases unmatched to any gene: 10. There are 16 residues in the CDR3. CDR1 and CDR2 (germline): MNHEY, SVGEGT. Original handling: Amplified reference gene primers provided the basis for estimating nucleated cell counts. TCRdb's copy holds only in-frame clones and misses some; the assay was immunoSEQ multiplex PCR. The D gene and trimming were derived from the DNA, and the V and J assignments and clone size from that table. The sample records a few hundred thousand clones, roughly 87% being singletons.

The sequence was obtained from a young woman who had recovered from COVID-19. V gene TRBV6-2 or TRBV6-3 combines with J gene TRBJ2-2, with TRBD2 matching over 7 bases. Sample: PBMCs or T cells enriched from blood (not recorded which). CDR3 DNA: TGTGCCAGCAGTTACGTCGCCGGGAGGAGTTTCGGGGAGCTGTTTTTT. Translating gives CASSYVAGRSFGELFF.